This TCR beta chain was obtained from a study of blood T cell repertoires in COVID-19. In the authors' methods: Amplified reference gene primers provided the basis for estimating nucleated cell counts. Some clones are missing from TCRdb's copy, which holds only in-frame ones; the method was immunoSEQ multiplex PCR. V and J calls and clone size are copied from that table; D and trimming were computed from the DNA. The sample lists under 350,000 clones; about 88% were seen once. Germline CDR1 LGHDT, CDR2 YNNKEL (reference sequence). The CDR3 extends over 17 amino acids. V shed 4 bases, J shed 6 bases, and the junction held 12 bases outside the gene matches.

The TCR comes from a man aged 18 to 30 with active or convalescent COVID-19. The sample was peripheral blood. This chain joins TRBV3-1 (or the pseudogene TRBV3-2) and TRBJ2-3; 11 nucleotides align to TRBD2. The CDR3: CASSRTFTSGSGDTQYF. CDR3 coding DNA: TGTGCCAGCAGCCGAACCTTTACTAGCGGGAGCGGGGATACGCAGTATTTT.